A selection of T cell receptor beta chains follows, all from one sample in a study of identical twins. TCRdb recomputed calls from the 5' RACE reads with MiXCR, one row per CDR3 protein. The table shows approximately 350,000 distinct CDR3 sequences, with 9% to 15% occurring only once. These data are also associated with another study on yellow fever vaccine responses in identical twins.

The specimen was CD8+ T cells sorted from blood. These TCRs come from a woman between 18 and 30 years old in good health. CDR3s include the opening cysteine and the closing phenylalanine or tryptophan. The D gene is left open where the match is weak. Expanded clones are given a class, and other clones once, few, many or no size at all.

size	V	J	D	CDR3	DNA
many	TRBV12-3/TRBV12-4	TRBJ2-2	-	CASDGKDTGELFF	TGTGCCAGCGATGGAAAGGACACCGGGGAGCTGTTTTTT
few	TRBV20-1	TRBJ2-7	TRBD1	CSADRGRGLYEQYF	TGCAGTGCTGATAGGGGCAGGGGGCTCTACGAGCAGTACTTC
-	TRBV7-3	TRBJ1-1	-	CASSLTRGMNTEAFF	TGTGCCAGCAGCTTAACGCGGGGCATGAACACTGAAGCTTTCTTT
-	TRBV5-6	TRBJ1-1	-	CASSLDLEGNTEAFF	TGTGCCAGCAGCTTGGATCTGGAGGGGAACACTGAAGCTTTCTTT
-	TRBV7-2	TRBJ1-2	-	CASSKDSPFYGYTF	TGTGCCAGCAGCAAAGATAGCCCTTTCTATGGCTACACCTTC
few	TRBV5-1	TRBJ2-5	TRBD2	CASSRGPGTSGSFQETQYF	TGCGCCAGCAGCCGAGGACCCGGGACTAGCGGGAGTTTCCAAGAGACCCAGTACTTC
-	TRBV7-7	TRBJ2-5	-	CASSLSIGGKETQYF	TGTGCCAGCAGCTTATCTATAGGGGGAAAGGAGACCCAGTACTTC
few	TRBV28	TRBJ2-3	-	CASSLLQGSPDTQYF	TGTGCCAGCAGTTTACTTCAGGGCAGCCCAGATACGCAGTATTTT
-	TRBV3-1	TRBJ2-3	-	CASSQESPPTDTQYF	TGTGCCAGCAGCCAAGAGTCCCCGCCCACAGATACGCAGTATTTT
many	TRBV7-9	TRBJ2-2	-	CASSPSNRELFF	TGTGCCAGCAGCCCCTCCAACCGGGAGCTGTTTTTT
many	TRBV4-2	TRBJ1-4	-	CASSQDSEKLFF	TGTGCCAGCAGCCAAGATTCTGAAAAACTGTTTTTT
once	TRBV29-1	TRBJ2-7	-	CSGGTTYEQYF	TGCAGCGGTGGGACCACCTACGAGCAGTACTTC
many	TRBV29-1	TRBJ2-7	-	CSVEEQSTNYEQYF	TGCAGCGTTGAAGAACAGTCGACTAACTACGAGCAGTACTTC
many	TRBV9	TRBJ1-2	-	CASSVGGRDYGYTF	TGTGCCAGCAGCGTAGGGGGGAGAGACTATGGCTACACCTTC
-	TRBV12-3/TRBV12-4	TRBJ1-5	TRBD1	CASSLGPQGAVIDTQHF	TGTGCCAGCAGTTTAGGGCCACAGGGGGCGGTTATAGATACGCAGCATTTT
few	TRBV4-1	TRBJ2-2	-	CASSHLGDGELFF	TGCGCCAGCAGCCATTTAGGCGACGGGGAGCTGTTTTTT
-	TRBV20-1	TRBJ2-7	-	CSAFPDTSYEQYF	TGCAGCGCCTTTCCCGACACCTCCTACGAGCAGTACTTC
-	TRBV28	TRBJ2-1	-	CASSSRRLDSANEQFF	TGTGCCAGCAGTTCCCGCCGTCTTGACAGTGCCAATGAGCAGTTCTTC
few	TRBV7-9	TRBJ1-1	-	CASDRKNVEAFF	TGTGCCAGCGACAGGAAGAATGTTGAAGCTTTCTTT
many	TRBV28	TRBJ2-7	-	CASSLAYGREQYF	TGTGCCAGCAGTTTGGCCTACGGTCGGGAGCAGTACTTC
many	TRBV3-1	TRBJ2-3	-	CASSQETGRTDTQYF	TGTGCCAGCAGCCAAGAAACAGGGCGCACAGATACGCAGTATTTT
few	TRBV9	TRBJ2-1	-	CASSGQVNEQFF	TGTGCCAGCAGCGGACAGGTGAATGAGCAGTTCTTC
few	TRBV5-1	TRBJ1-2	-	CASSNPQGVNYGYTF	TGCGCCAGCAGCAACCCACAGGGAGTGAACTATGGCTACACCTTC
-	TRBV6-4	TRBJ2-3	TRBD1	CASRGDRDMDTQYF	TGTGCCAGCAGGGGGGACAGGGATATGGATACGCAGTATTTT
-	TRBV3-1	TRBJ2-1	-	CASSQDRLGGAGNEQFF	TGTGCCAGCAGCCAAGATAGATTGGGGGGAGCGGGCAATGAGCAGTTCTTC
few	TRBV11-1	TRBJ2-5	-	CASSFHSETPERWETQYF	TGTGCCAGCAGCTTCCATAGTGAGACCCCCGAGAGGTGGGAGACCCAGTACTTC
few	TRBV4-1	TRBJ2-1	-	CVSRAGTPYNEQFF	TGCGTCAGCCGGGCCGGGACTCCCTACAATGAGCAGTTCTTC
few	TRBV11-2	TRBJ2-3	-	CASSLPMDTQYF	TGTGCCAGCAGCCTTCCCATGGATACGCAGTATTTT
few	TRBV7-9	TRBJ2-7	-	CASSSIGPWEQYF	TGTGCCAGCAGCTCTATAGGCCCTTGGGAGCAGTACTTC
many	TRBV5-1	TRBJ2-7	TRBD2	CASSLTGGGYEQYF	TGCGCCAGCAGCTTAACGGGAGGAGGTTACGAGCAGTACTTC
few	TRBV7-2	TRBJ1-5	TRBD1	CASSSGGTQPQHF	TGTGCCAGCAGCTCAGGGGGGACTCAGCCCCAGCATTTT
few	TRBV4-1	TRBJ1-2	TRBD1	CASSFGGDRGYGYTF	TGCGCCAGCAGCTTCGGGGGGGACAGGGGCTATGGCTACACCTTC